This TCR beta chain is from a study of OX40 agonist ivuxolimab in advanced cancers. Autoimmune disease history or systemic immunosuppression meant exclusion. Study-wide points: CD8+ T cells (on average) carried more expanded clones than CD4+ T cells.

Sequenced by immunoSEQ multiplex PCR; TCRdb stores in-frame clones only, minus some. Of tens of thousands of clones in the sample, around nine tenths were seen once. Turning to this clone: The antigen remains unidentified. Other DNA sequences in this specimen translate into the identical CDR3.

The clonotype was recovered from an adult with an advanced solid tumor such as melanoma, head and neck, liver or kidney cancer. The starting material was CD4+ or CD8+ T cells sorted from blood, obtained in a trial of the OX40 agonist ivuxolimab.

The CDR3 DNA sequence: TGTGCCAGCAGTTTAGGACAGGGATACAGGCAGCCCCAGCATTTT. It encodes CASSLGQGYRQPQHF. V is TRBV28 and J is TRBJ1-5; 8 nucleotides agree with TRBD1. The CDR3 is made up of 15 amino acids. The germline gives CDR1 MDHEN, CDR2 SYDVKM. After removal of 2 bases from V and 7 bases from J, the junction contained 7 bases not matched to a gene.